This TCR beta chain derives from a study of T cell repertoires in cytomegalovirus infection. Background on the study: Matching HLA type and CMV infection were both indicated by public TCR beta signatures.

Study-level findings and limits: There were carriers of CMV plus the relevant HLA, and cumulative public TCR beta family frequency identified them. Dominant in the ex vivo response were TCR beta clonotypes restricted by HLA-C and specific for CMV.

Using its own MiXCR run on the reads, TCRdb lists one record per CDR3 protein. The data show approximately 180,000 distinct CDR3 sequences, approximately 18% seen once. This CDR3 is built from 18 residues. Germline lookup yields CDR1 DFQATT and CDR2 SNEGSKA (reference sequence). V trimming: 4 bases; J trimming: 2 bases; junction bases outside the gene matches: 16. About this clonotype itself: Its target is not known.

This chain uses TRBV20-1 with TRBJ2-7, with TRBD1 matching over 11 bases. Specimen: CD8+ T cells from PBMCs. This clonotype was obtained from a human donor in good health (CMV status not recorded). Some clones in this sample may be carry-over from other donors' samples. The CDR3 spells CSATEGQGALTGPYEQYF. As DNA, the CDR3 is TGCAGTGCTACTGAAGGACAGGGGGCCCTCACCGGCCCCTACGAGCAGTACTTC.